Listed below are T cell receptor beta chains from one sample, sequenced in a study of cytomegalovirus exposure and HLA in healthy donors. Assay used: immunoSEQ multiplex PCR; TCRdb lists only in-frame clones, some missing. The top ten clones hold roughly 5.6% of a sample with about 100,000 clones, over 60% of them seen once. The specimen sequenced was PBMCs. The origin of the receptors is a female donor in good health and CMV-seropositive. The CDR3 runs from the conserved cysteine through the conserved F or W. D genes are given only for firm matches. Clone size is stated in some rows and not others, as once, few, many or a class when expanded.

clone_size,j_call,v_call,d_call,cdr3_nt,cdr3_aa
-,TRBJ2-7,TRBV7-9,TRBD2,TGTGCCAGCAGCTTAGCGGGAGGGCACTACGAGCAGTACTTC,CASSLAGGHYEQYF
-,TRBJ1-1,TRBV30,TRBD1,TGTGCTTCTCAAACAGGGGACACTGAAGCTTTCTTT,CASQTGDTEAFF
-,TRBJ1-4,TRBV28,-,TGTGCCAGCTCTGTGGGGGGTGTGGGAAAACTGTTTTTT,CASSVGGVGKLFF
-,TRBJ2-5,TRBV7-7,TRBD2,TGTGCTAGCAGCCGATCAGCGGGAGTTAGTGAGACCCAGTACTTC,CASSRSAGVSETQYF
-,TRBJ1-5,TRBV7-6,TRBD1,TGTGCCAGCAGCTTAGAGGGCAGGGGGGCGGATCAGCCCCAGCATTTT,CASSLEGRGADQPQHF
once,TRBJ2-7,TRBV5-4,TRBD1,TGTGCCAGCAGCCCCAGGACAGGGGGCCCCTACGAGCAGTACTTC,CASSPRTGGPYEQYF
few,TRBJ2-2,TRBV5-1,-,TGCGCCAGCAGCTCGGGACTCGCGAACACCGGGGAGCTGTTTTTT,CASSSGLANTGELFF
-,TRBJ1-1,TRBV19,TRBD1,TGTGCCAGTAGTATATTGGGACAGGGGGCTCGGAGCACTGAAGCTTTCTTT,CASSILGQGARSTEAFF
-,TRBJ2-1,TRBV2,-,TGTGCCAGCAGGACAGATTACAATGAGCAGTTCTTC,CASRTDYNEQFF
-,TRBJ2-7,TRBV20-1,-,TGCAGTGCTAGCTGGGGCCTCGAGCAGTACTTC,CSASWGLEQYF
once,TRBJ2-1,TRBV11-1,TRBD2,TGTGCCAGCAGCTTTGGGCGGGAGGGCCAACAGTTCTTC,CASSFGREGQQFF
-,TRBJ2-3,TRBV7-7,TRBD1,TGTGCTAGCAGCTTACAGGGGGGCACAGATACGCAGTATTTT,CASSLQGGTDTQYF
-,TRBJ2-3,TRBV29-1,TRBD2,TGCAGCGTTGAAGAGTATTTCGGTCGGACTAGCGGCACAGATACGCAGTATTTT,CSVEEYFGRTSGTDTQYF
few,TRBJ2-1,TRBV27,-,TGTGCCAGCAGTTTAGCAGGGGCTGGCTCCTACAATGAGCAGTTCTTC,CASSLAGAGSYNEQFF
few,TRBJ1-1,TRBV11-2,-,TGTGCCAGCAGCTTCCTGGAGGGGAACACTGAAGCTTTCTTT,CASSFLEGNTEAFF
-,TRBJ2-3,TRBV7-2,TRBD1,TGTGCCAGCAGCATGGGACAGGGGAGTAGAGATACGCAGTATTTT,CASSMGQGSRDTQYF
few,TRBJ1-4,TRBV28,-,TGTGCCAGCAGCCAACTCGGGGGGGCGAGAACTAATGAAAAACTGTTTTTT,CASSQLGGARTNEKLFF
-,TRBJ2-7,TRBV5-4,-,TGTGCCAGCAGCTTCTCTACCCTCTCCTACGAGCAGTACTTC,CASSFSTLSYEQYF
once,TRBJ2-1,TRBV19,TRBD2,TGTGCCAGTAGTATGCGGGAGCTTTTCAATGAGCAGTTCTTC,CASSMRELFNEQFF
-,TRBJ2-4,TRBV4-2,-,TGTGCCAGCAGCCAAGATCCTAGCGTTAAAAACATTCAGTACTTC,CASSQDPSVKNIQYF
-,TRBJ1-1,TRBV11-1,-,TGTGCCAGCAGTTCGAGGGTCCGGACTGAAGCTTTCTTT,CASSSRVRTEAFF
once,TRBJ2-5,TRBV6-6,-,TGTGCCAGCAGCCACCCCCAACAGGGTCAAGAGACCCAGTACTTC,CASSHPQQGQETQYF
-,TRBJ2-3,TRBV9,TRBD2,TGTGCCAGCAGCGATAGCGGGGTCACAGATACGCAGTATTTT,CASSDSGVTDTQYF
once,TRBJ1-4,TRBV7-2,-,TGTGCCAGCAGCTTGGGAGGGGCGAAAAATGAAAAACTGTTTTTT,CASSLGGAKNEKLFF
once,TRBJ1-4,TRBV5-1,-,TGCGCCAGCAGCTTTGGAGCAACTAATGAAAAACTGTTTTTT,CASSFGATNEKLFF
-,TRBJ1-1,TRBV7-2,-,TGTGCCAGCAGCTTAGTATTCGGGGGGGTGGGCACTGAAGCTTTCTTT,CASSLVFGGVGTEAFF
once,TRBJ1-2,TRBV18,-,TGTGCCAGCTCACCACCAACGCTACTCTATGGCTACACCTTC,CASSPPTLLYGYTF
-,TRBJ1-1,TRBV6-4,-,TGTGCCAGCAGCGTACAGGAGTGGAGCACTGAAGCTTTCTTT,CASSVQEWSTEAFF
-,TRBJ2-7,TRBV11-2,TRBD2,TGTGCCAGCAGCTTGGGACTAGCGGTCTACGAGCAGTACTTC,CASSLGLAVYEQYF
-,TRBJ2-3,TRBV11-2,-,TGTGCCAGCAGCCCACTACTTCGCCGCACAGATACGCAGTATTTT,CASSPLLRRTDTQYF
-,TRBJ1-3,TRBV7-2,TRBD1,TGTGCCAGCAGCCCACAGCAGGGGGCTGCTGGAAACACCATATATTTT,CASSPQQGAAGNTIYF
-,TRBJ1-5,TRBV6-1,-,TGTGCCAGCAGGACCTCCGTGGGGGGGTACCAGCCCCAGCATTTT,CASRTSVGGYQPQHF
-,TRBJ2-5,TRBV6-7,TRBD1,TGTGCCAGCAGTAACCGGGACAGGAAGGGTATTGGGGAGACCCAGTACTTC,CASSNRDRKGIGETQYF
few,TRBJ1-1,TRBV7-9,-,TGTGCCAGCAGCTTAGCGGGGGCGCGAGCTTTCTTT,CASSLAGARAFF
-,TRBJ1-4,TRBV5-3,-,TGTGCCAGAAGCTTGGTTGTTCTTAGAGAAAAACTGTTTTTT,CARSLVVLREKLFF
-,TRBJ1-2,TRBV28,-,TGTGCCAGCAGTAAGACACCTATGTATGGCTACACCTTC,CASSKTPMYGYTF
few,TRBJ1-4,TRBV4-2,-,TGTGCCAGCAGCCAAGAACAGGCAACTAATGAAAAACTGTTTTTT,CASSQEQATNEKLFF
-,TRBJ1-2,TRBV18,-,TGTGCCAGCTCCCCAAACCGGGGGGGGCGGGGCGCCTATGGCTACACCTTC,CASSPNRGGRGAYGYTF
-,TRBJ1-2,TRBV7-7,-,TGTGCTAGCAGCTTAGCGCGGGGATCGGACTATGGCTACACCTTC,CASSLARGSDYGYTF
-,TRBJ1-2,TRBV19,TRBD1,TGTGCCAGTAGTAAACCGGGACAGGAGTATGGCTACACCTTC,CASSKPGQEYGYTF
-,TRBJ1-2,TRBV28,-,TGTGCCAGCAGGGCAGGAGGCGCGGGTGGCTACACCTTC,CASRAGGAGGYTF